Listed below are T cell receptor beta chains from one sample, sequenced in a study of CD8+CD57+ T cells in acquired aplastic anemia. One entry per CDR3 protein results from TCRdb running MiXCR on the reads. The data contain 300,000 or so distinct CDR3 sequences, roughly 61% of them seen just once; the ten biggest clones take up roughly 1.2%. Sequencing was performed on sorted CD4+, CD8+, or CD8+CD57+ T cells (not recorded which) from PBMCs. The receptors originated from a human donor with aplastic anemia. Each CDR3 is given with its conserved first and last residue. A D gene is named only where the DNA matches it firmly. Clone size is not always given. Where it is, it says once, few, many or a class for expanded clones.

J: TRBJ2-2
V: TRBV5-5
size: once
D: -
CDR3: CASSQQGMNTGELFF
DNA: TGTGCCAGCAGCCAACAGGGCATGAACACCGGGGAGCTGTTTTTT

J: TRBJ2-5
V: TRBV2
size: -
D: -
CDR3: CATAPPGGQETQYF
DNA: TGTGCCACGGCCCCCCCCGGGGGACAAGAGACCCAGTACTTC

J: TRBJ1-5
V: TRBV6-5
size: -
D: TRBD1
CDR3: CASSYSNRGQPQHF
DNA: TGTGCCAGCAGTTACTCTAACAGGGGTCAGCCCCAGCATTTT

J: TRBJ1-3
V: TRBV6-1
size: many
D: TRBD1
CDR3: CASSKGQGGNTIYF
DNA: TGTGCCAGCAGCAAGGGACAGGGGGGAAACACCATATATTTT

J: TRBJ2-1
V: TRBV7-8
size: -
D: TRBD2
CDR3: CASSSAGGPRNEQFF
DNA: TGTGCCAGCAGCTCAGCGGGGGGGCCTCGAAATGAGCAGTTCTTC

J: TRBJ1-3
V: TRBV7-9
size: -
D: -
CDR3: CASSLVMGGTIYF
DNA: TGTGCCAGCAGCTTAGTGATGGGGGGCACCATATATTTT

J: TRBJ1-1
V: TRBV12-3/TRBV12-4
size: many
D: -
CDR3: CASSPDLVDTEAFF
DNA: TGTGCCAGCAGCCCTGACCTGGTCGACACTGAAGCTTTCTTT

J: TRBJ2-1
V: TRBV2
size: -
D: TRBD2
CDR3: CASSEALWLAGSDEQFF
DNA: TGTGCCAGCAGTGAAGCGCTCTGGCTAGCGGGATCCGATGAGCAGTTCTTC

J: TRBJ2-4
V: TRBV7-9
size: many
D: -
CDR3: CASSWTEAKNIQYF
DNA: TGTGCCAGCAGCTGGACAGAGGCCAAAAACATTCAGTACTTC

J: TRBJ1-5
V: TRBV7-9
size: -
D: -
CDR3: CASSLVSSGSNQPQHF
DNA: TGTGCCAGCAGCTTAGTGTCTAGCGGGAGCAATCAGCCCCAGCATTTT

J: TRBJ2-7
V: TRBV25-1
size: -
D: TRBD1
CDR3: CASSEIQGPPYEQYF
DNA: TGTGCCAGCAGTGAAATACAGGGGCCCCCCTACGAGCAGTACTTC

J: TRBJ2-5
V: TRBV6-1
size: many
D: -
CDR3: CASSELVLGPPETQYF
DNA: TGTGCCAGCAGTGAACTGGTTTTGGGCCCCCCAGAGACCCAGTACTTC

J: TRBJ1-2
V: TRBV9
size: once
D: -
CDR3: CASSVEAGIGYTF
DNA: TGTGCCAGCAGCGTAGAAGCAGGGATCGGCTACACCTTC

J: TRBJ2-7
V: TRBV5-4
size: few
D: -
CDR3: CAATPGLSSYEQYF
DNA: TGTGCCGCCACCCCGGGACTTAGCTCCTACGAGCAGTACTTC